Below, 28 T cell receptor beta chains from the same sample are listed, as sequenced in a study of T cells in Graves' hyperthyroidism and ophthalmopathy. The CDR3 regions of TCR beta were amplified from RNA transcripts. Primed by the HTBI set, a first-round RT-PCR was run on the TCR CDR3. MiXCR, applied by TCRdb to the multiplex PCR reads, yields one record per CDR3 protein. In the table there are hundreds of thousands of distinct CDR3 sequences, about 15% of which are singletons. Sequenced: blood. The receptors were gathered from a woman aged 45-59 years with Graves' ophthalmopathy.

Many counts were recorded for this clonotype. The chain uses TRBV28 and TRBJ2-7; D gene uncertain. There are 12 residues in the CDR3. Germline values: CDR1 MDHEN, CDR2 SYDVKM. V was trimmed by 3 bases and J by 4 bases, leaving 7 bases between them. The CDR3 region has the DNA TGTGCCAGCAGTTTTTCTAATTACGAGCAGTACTTC. Translation: CASSFSNYEQYF.

In this sample, this clonotype turned up many times. This rearrangement joins TRBV7-9 to TRBJ2-7, with D possibly being TRBD1 (7 bases). The V end lost 5 bases, the J end lost 2 bases, and 16 bases lay between the germline ends. CDR1 is SEHNR, CDR2 FQNEAQ, per germline (reference sequence). The CDR3 runs to 15 residues. CDR3 coding DNA: TGTGCCAGCAGCCCAGGCGGGACAGTGCCCTACGAGCAGTACTTC. Translation gives CASSPGGTVPYEQYF.

This chain joins TRBV19 and TRBJ2-1; D possibly uses TRBD1 or TRBD2 (5 bases each). The V and J ends lost 3 bases and 0 bases respectively, with 15 bases between them. The CDR3 extends over 17 amino acids. CDR1 is LNHDA, CDR2 SQIVND, per germline (reference sequence). As DNA, the CDR3 is TGTGCCAGTAGTATTGCCGGGGACCGAAGCTCCTACAATGAGCAGTTCTTC. It is translated as CASSIAGDRSSYNEQFF.

This chain links TRBV28 with TRBJ2-7; D might be TRBD1 or TRBD2, each matching 5 bases. Germline V lookup: CDR1 MDHEN, CDR2 SYDVKM. V was cut by 0 bases and J by 4 bases, with 13 bases left in between. The CDR3 contains 15 residues. CDR3 sequence reads: CASSLWSVGRYEQYF. CDR3 sequence (DNA): TGTGCCAGCAGTTTATGGTCGGTGGGACGGTACGAGCAGTACTTC.

The chain recombines TRBV4-1 with TRBJ2-1; D possibly corresponds to TRBD1 (5 bases). This CDR3 region has 15 residues. Germline V gene data show CDR1 as MGHRA and CDR2 as YSYEKL. V shed 1 base and J shed 13 bases, with 20 bases lying between them. CDR3 region: CASSQVSAREVTQFF. CDR3 sequence (DNA): TGCGCCAGCAGCCAAGTTTCGGCCAGGGAAGTCACCCAGTTCTTC.

The rearrangement joins TRBV7-2 to TRBJ1-2; TRBD1 agrees at 9 bases. This CDR3 contains 14 residues. V trimming: 5 bases; J trimming: 6 bases; junction bases outside the gene matches: 7. The germline V gene encodes CDR1 SGHTA and CDR2 FQGNSA. CDR3 in amino acids: CASSHTGGAHGYTF. The CDR3 DNA is TGTGCCAGCAGCCATACAGGGGGCGCTCATGGCTACACCTTC.

This clonotype was counted ten times or more. The chain recombines TRBV20-1 with TRBJ1-4; no firm D call. The CDR3 covers 14 residues. Germline V CDR1 and CDR2: DFQATT, SNEGSKA (reference sequence). V was pared by 3 bases and J by 2 bases, with 10 bases between. The CDR3 here is CSASNPSTNEKLFF. In nucleotides, the CDR3 is TGCAGTGCTAGTAACCCATCCACTAATGAAAAACTGTTTTTT.

The chain uses TRBV27 and TRBJ1-2, with 8 bases that match TRBD1. V trimming: 0 bases; J trimming: 3 bases; junction bases outside the gene matches: 3. The CDR3 loop spans 15 amino acids. The germline V gene encodes CDR1 MNHEY and CDR2 SMNVEV (reference sequence). CDR3 sequence reads: CASSLSQGGYYGYTF. CDR3 sequence (DNA): TGTGCCAGCAGTTTATCACAGGGGGGATACTATGGCTACACCTTC.

The gene calls are TRBV4-2 and TRBJ2-1, with 12 bases fitting TRBD2. The CDR3 is 16 residues long. CDR1 is LGHNA and CDR2 is YNFKEQ in the germline V gene. Germline trimming cut 0 bases from V and 4 bases from J; bases unmatched to any gene: 1. CDR3 loop: CASSQELAGGYNEQFF. The DNA for the CDR3 is TGTGCCAGCAGCCAAGAACTAGCGGGAGGATACAATGAGCAGTTCTTC.

For this clonotype: With a much larger clone just one base away, this may be a read error. The chain links TRBV7-3 to TRBJ2-3; the match to TRBD2 covers 8 bases. The CDR3 extends over 17 amino acids. V lost 3 bases to trimming and J lost 3 bases; unmatched junction nucleotides: 11. Germline-derived CDR1 and CDR2 are SGHTA and FQGTGA. The DNA of the CDR3 is TGTGCCAGCAGCTTGGTTAATAACGGGAGGGAGACAGATACGCAGTATTTT. Its translation: CASSLVNNGRETDTQYF. Drawing the rest from reference TRBV7-3 and TRBJ2-3, the complete variable domain is GAGVSQTPSNKVTEKGKYVELRCDPISGHTALYWYRQSLGQGPEFLIYFQGTGAADDSGLPNDRFFAVRPEGSVSTLKIQRTERGDSAVYLCASSLVNNGRETDTQYFGPGTRLTVL.

Ten or more counts support this clonotype. The CDR3 reads CASSTGTGANYGYTF. The CDR3 DNA sequence: TGTGCCAGCAGCACAGGGACAGGAGCTAACTATGGCTACACCTTC. The chain has TRBV7-9 and TRBJ1-2; 8 nucleotides align to TRBD1. The CDR3 spans 15 residues. CDR1 and CDR2 from the germline V gene are SEHNR and FQNEAQ (reference sequence). J lost 0 bases, V lost 5 bases, and 5 bases had no gene match.

The V gene is TRBV27, the J gene TRBJ2-7; 9 nucleotides agree with TRBD2. Germline V gene sequence: CDR1 MNHEY, CDR2 SMNVEV (reference sequence). CDR3 size: 15 residues. After removal of 8 bases from V and 5 bases from J, the junction contained 13 bases not matched to a gene. CDR3 region: CASEFYSGSKNEQYF. CDR3 coding DNA: TGTGCCAGCGAGTTCTATAGCGGGAGTAAGAACGAGCAGTACTTC.

A remark on this clonotype: A read error may be the cause here, since a much bigger clone is one base away. The genes are TRBV20-1 and TRBJ2-7, with D unresolved. The CDR3 spans 15 residues. Trimming cost V 6 bases and J 0 bases, with 18 bases left between them. Germline V gene data show CDR1 as DFQATT and CDR2 as SNEGSKA (reference sequence). Written as DNA, the CDR3 is TGCAGTGCCCCAATACCGGACGGGTTCTCCTACGAGCAGTACTTC. It specifies CSAPIPDGFSYEQYF.

This clonotype has only a few counts. The rearrangement uses TRBV5-1 and TRBJ2-1; D remains unclear. There are 13 residues in the CDR3. CDR1 and CDR2 (germline): SGHRS, YFSETQ. V lost 5 bases, J lost 8 bases, and 14 bases lay in between. CDR3 sequence (DNA): TGCGCCAGCAGAGATTCCGCCCACCATGAGCAGTTCTTC. Protein: CASRDSAHHEQFF. Looking up the rest from reference TRBV5-1 and TRBJ2-1 gives the full variable domain: KAGVTQTPRYLIKTRGQQVTLSCSPISGHRSVSWYQQTPGQGLQFLFEYFSETQRNKGNFPGRFSGRQFSNSRSEMNVSTLELGDSALYLCASRDSAHHEQFFGPGTRLTVL.

This clonotype has a count of ten or more. The chain couples TRBV20-1 to TRBJ2-2, with 12 bases identical to TRBD2. Per the germline V gene, CDR1 is DFQATT and CDR2 is SNEGSKA (reference sequence). Unmatched junction bases numbered 5, after V lost 0 bases and J lost 3 bases. CDR3 length: 17 amino acids. The CDR3 region is CSARDVLAGGDTGELFF. The CDR3 DNA follows: TGCAGTGCTAGAGATGTACTAGCGGGAGGAGACACCGGGGAGCTGTTTTTT.

This clonotype appeared many times. This chain joins TRBV7-3 and TRBJ2-1; D tentatively reads TRBD1 or TRBD2 (5 bases each). The CDR3 is 15 amino acids. The germline V gene has CDR1 SGHTA and CDR2 FQGTGA. V lost 0 bases and J 3 bases, leaving 9 bases between the germline ends. This CDR3 is CASSLTGDGYNEQFF. The CDR3 region has the DNA TGTGCCAGCAGCTTAACGGGGGATGGCTACAATGAGCAGTTCTTC.

This clonotype was seen a handful of times. This chain joins TRBV29-1 and TRBJ1-1; 8 bases agree with TRBD1. CDR3 length: 14 amino acids. The V gene end was trimmed by 4 bases and the J gene end by 1 base; junction bases not matched to a gene: 5. Germline loops: CDR1 SQVTM, CDR2 ANQGSEA. The CDR3 region has the DNA TGCAGCGTTGCTTGGGACAGGAAGAACACTGAAGCTTTCTTT. This encodes CSVAWDRKNTEAFF.

This clonotype has at least ten counts. The chain uses TRBV15 and TRBJ2-7; D remains ambiguous. Germline loops: CDR1 LNHNV, CDR2 YYDKDF (reference sequence). V lost 0 bases and J 4 bases, leaving 10 bases between the germline ends. The CDR3 consists of 14 residues. For the CDR3, the DNA is TGTGCCACCAGCAGAGATCGAGGAAAATACGAGCAGTACTTC. Amino acids: CATSRDRGKYEQYF.

The table lists this clonotype with many counts. The chain employs TRBV20-1 and TRBJ2-3; 9 nucleotides agree with TRBD2. Germline values: CDR1 DFQATT, CDR2 SNEGSKA (reference sequence). Trimming removed 3 bases from V and 3 bases from J; junction bases left unmatched: 4. This CDR3 is 14 amino acids long. CDR3 coding DNA: TGCAGTGCTAGGGGGACTAGCCCAACAGATACGCAGTATTTT. Translating it yields CSARGTSPTDTQYF.

This clonotype occurred many times. DNA for the CDR3: TGCAGTGTTGCGGGGACAGGGGTCCGTTATGGCTACACCTTC. Translating it yields CSVAGTGVRYGYTF. This rearrangement joins TRBV20-1 to TRBJ1-2, with 10 bases matching TRBD1. Germline V gene sequence: CDR1 DFQATT, CDR2 SNEGSKA (reference sequence). CDR3 length: 14 residues. Trimming removed 7 bases from V and 5 bases from J; junction bases left unmatched: 10.

This clonotype was seen only a few times. This sequence joins TRBV19 and TRBJ2-1; 13 bases align to TRBD2. V shed 8 bases and J 2 bases; nucleotides not matched to a gene: 18. The CDR3 totals 20 residues. From germline, CDR1 is LNHDA and CDR2 SQIVND (reference sequence). The CDR3 reads CASANLLAGGPAGTYNEQFF. The CDR3 coding sequence is TGTGCCAGTGCTAACCTACTAGCGGGAGGGCCCGCAGGGACCTACAATGAGCAGTTCTTC.

The chain is built from TRBV7-2 and TRBJ2-1; D may be TRBD1 or TRBD2 (5 bases each). Germline CDR1 and CDR2: SGHTA and FQGNSA. The CDR3 consists of 16 residues. Trimming shortened V by 5 bases and J by 3 bases, and 17 bases separated the two germline ends. CDR3 loop: CASSHRTATGYNEQFF. CDR3 nucleotides: TGTGCCAGCAGCCACAGGACTGCGACTGGCTACAATGAGCAGTTCTTC.

The chain links TRBV24-1 to TRBJ2-5; possibly TRBD2 for D (6 bases). The CDR3 runs 16 residues. Trimming removed 2 bases from V and 4 bases from J, with 16 bases in between. Germline V gene lookup returns CDR1 KGHDR and CDR2 SFDVKD. The CDR3 sequence is CATSDYNGGSLETQYF. The CDR3 DNA sequence: TGTGCCACCAGTGATTACAATGGGGGGAGTTTAGAGACCCAGTACTTC.

This clonotype was observed many times. The chain has TRBV6-2 or TRBV6-3 and TRBJ2-1; 10 bases are a match to TRBD1. The CDR3 runs to 15 residues. V shed 0 bases and J 6 bases; nucleotides not matched to a gene: 2. Germline values: CDR1 MNHEY, CDR2 SVGEGT. CDR3 loop: CASSYSRTGGNEQFF. CDR3 DNA sequence: TGTGCCAGCAGTTACTCCCGGACAGGGGGCAATGAGCAGTTCTTC.

This clonotype was detected ten times or more. The J gene is TRBJ2-1, the V gene TRBV7-2; possibly TRBD2 for D (5 bases). Trimming cost V 5 bases and J 9 bases, with 20 bases left between them. The germline gives CDR1 SGHTA, CDR2 FQGNSA. This CDR3 is 15 amino acids long. Here the CDR3 reads CASSPRLTRGSEQFF. The CDR3 DNA reads as TGTGCCAGCAGCCCCCGACTAACCCGAGGCAGTGAGCAGTTCTTC.

This clonotype occurred many times. The chain is built from TRBV18 and TRBJ1-4, with 7 bases aligning to TRBD1. The ends lost 3 bases at V and 3 bases at J; junction bases unmatched: 10. Germline lookup yields CDR1 KGHSH and CDR2 LQKENI. The CDR3 runs 17 residues. The CDR3 DNA is TGTGCCAGCTCACCGGTGAGACAGGGCCACCCTAATGAAAAACTGTTTTTT. The encoded protein is CASSPVRQGHPNEKLFF.

The table lists this clonotype with many counts. This chain links TRBV18 with TRBJ2-7; TRBD1 agrees at 11 bases. There are 14 residues in the CDR3. The junction had 5 bases not matched to a gene; V was cut back by 4 bases and J by 6 bases. Per the germline V gene, CDR1 is KGHSH and CDR2 is LQKENI. The CDR3 sequence: CASSLDRGLSEQYF. CDR3 nucleotides: TGTGCCAGCTCACTGGACAGGGGGCTGAGCGAGCAGTACTTC.

The rearrangement joins TRBV7-9 to TRBJ2-1; 9 bases agree with TRBD1. The V segment lost 5 bases and the J segment 5 bases; nucleotides outside the gene matches: 13. Germline V gene data show CDR1 as SEHNR and CDR2 as FQNEAQ (reference sequence). This CDR3 contains 17 residues. The chain's CDR3 is CASSKDSGTGTNNEQFF. Written as DNA, the CDR3 is TGTGCCAGCAGCAAAGATAGTGGGACAGGGACTAACAATGAGCAGTTCTTC.